This T cell receptor beta chain was sequenced for a study of blood T cell repertoires in COVID-19. Turning to the study itself: PBMCs, B-cell-depleted T cells, or T cells were the source of the cDNA or gDNA that made up the material.

Everyone who took part was roughly 18 to 89 years old, and they came from 24 US areas. Cohorts were determined from participant-reported clinical history. The germline V gene encodes CDR1 MDHEN and CDR2 SYDVKM. This CDR3 is 17 amino acids long. The V segment lost 3 bases and the J segment 9 bases; nucleotides outside the gene matches: 17. Authors' data handling: Amplification with reference gene primers provided the estimates of nucleated cell counts. Only in-frame clones appear in the TCRdb table, and some are missing; sequencing was by immunoSEQ multiplex PCR. V, J and clone size are those of that table, while D and trimming were read from the DNA. In the table there are about 270,000 clones, approximately 86% of which are singletons.

The clonotype originates from a woman in her late teens or twenties who had recovered from COVID-19. The rearrangement links TRBV28 to TRBJ2-1; 7 bases are shared with TRBD1. The sequencing sample was made of PBMCs or T cells enriched from blood (not recorded which). The CDR3, as DNA: TGTGCCAGCAGTTTCCGTTGGAAAGGGGGCGTCTATGGTGAGCAGTTCTTC. Its translation is CASSFRWKGGVYGEQFF.